This entry lists 3 T cell receptor beta chains sequenced from one sample in a study of cytomegalovirus exposure and HLA in healthy donors. The PCR had 60 Vbeta and 13 Jbeta primers. Produced via immunoSEQ multiplex PCR; TCRdb's table is partial and in-frame only. The sample yields about 80,000 clones, roughly 80% seen once. The specimen sequenced was PBMCs. These receptors all come from a woman in her fifties or sixties in good health and CMV-seropositive.

The rearrangement joins TRBV6-5 to TRBJ2-2, with D possibly being TRBD1 (6 bases). Germline V gene data show CDR1 as MNHEY and CDR2 as SVGAGI. The CDR3 extends over 15 amino acids. V shed 3 bases and J shed 4 bases, with 12 bases lying between them. CDR3 DNA: TGTGCCAGCAGTTATACAGGGTCTATCACCGGGGAGCTGTTTTTT. Protein product: CASSYTGSITGELFF.

V gene TRBV9 combines with J gene TRBJ1-1; D might be TRBD1 (5 bases). This CDR3 is built from 13 residues. V was cut by 3 bases and J by 12 bases, with 18 bases left in between. Germline CDR1 SGDLS, CDR2 YYNGEE. The CDR3 region has the DNA TGTGCCAGCAGCGAAATCCCGGGGGGGAGGCCTTTCTTT. The encoded protein is CASSEIPGGRPFF.

V gene TRBV15 combines with J gene TRBJ2-5; D possibly corresponds to TRBD2 (5 bases). V was cut by 0 bases and J by 5 bases, with 16 bases left in between. The CDR3 runs to 16 residues. The germline V gene encodes CDR1 LNHNV and CDR2 YYDKDF (reference sequence). The CDR3 here is CATSRDFVGAKETQYF. The CDR3 nucleotides are TGTGCCACCAGCAGAGATTTTGTGGGAGCTAAGGAGACCCAGTACTTC.